This TCR beta chain is from a study of blood T cells in healthy people across ages. Overall study results and limits: No conclusive comparison of naive versus antigen-experienced cells was possible with unsorted PBMCs.

This clonotype has just a few counts. Its antigen remains unidentified. The CDR3 is 16 amino acids. Per the germline V gene, CDR1 is MNHEY and CDR2 is SMNVEV (reference sequence). Trimming left V 0 bases short and J 0 bases short, with 9 bases between. A sample-barcoded 5' primer and a J-beta primer mix were used in a second PCR of roughly 7 to 12 cycles. TCRdb re-called the 5' RACE reads through MiXCR, storing one row per CDR3 protein. The repertoire includes over 1,500,000 distinct CDR3 sequences, approximately 39% of them detected once, and more than 20% sits in the top ten. This chain connects TRBV27 to TRBJ1-5; D remains ambiguous. This TCR derives from a human donor in good health. Specimen: blood. CDR3: CASSLSATTSNQPQHF. The CDR3 DNA is TGTGCCAGCAGTTTATCTGCGACTACTAGCAATCAGCCCCAGCATTTT.